The rows below give T cell receptor beta chains drawn from one sample of a study of OX40 agonist ivuxolimab in advanced cancers. Here immunoSEQ multiplex PCR was the method, and the copy in TCRdb shows in-frame clones only, minus some. The sample lists about 17,000 clones; roughly 84% were seen once. Here the sequenced sample was CD4+ or CD8+ T cells sorted from blood, taken in a trial of the OX40 agonist ivuxolimab. Every receptor here comes from an adult with an advanced solid tumor such as melanoma, head and neck, liver or kidney cancer. CDR3s include the opening cysteine and the closing phenylalanine or tryptophan. A D gene is named only where the DNA matches it firmly.

TRBJ1-2 TRBV28 TRBD1 CASSFGQGAVGYTF
TRBJ1-5 TRBV30 NA CAWSWTVRNQPQHF
TRBJ2-2 TRBV6-5 NA CASSRGNTGELFF
TRBJ1-2 TRBV19 TRBD1 CASSPQINRGNYGYTF
TRBJ2-2 TRBV6-5 TRBD1 CASTPGTGQTGELFF
TRBJ1-1 TRBV19 NA CASSQGRYTEAFF
TRBJ2-7 TRBV7-9 NA CASSLDGTGSGYEQYF
TRBJ1-6 TRBV27 TRBD1 CASSWDRVTSPLHF
TRBJ1-1 TRBV7-9 TRBD1 CASTSRGQGNTEAFF
TRBJ2-3 TRBV4-2 TRBD1 CASSPRTGGDFSTDTQYF
TRBJ2-7 TRBV6-5 NA CASSGDNTDYEQYF
TRBJ2-5 TRBV7-9 NA CASSLNLGGQETQYF
TRBJ1-1 TRBV6-5 TRBD1 CASSYSGTGAEAFF
TRBJ2-1 TRBV27 NA CASSLNSLPFNEQFF
TRBJ2-1 TRBV6-6 NA CASSLVGEQFF
TRBJ2-7 TRBV4-1 NA CASSQEASSGGITYEQYF
TRBJ2-5 TRBV2 TRBD1 CASSGLGQGVRSQYF
TRBJ2-5 TRBV7-2 NA CASSPDWRETQYF
TRBJ1-2 TRBV30 NA CAWSVPTVYTF
TRBJ1-1 TRBV30 NA CAWTPLDRDGEAFF
TRBJ2-4 TRBV6-1 NA CASAQLIAKNIQYF
TRBJ2-3 TRBV5-1 TRBD2 CASSFGGGADTQYF
TRBJ1-4 TRBV19 NA CASSMNWGFGEKLFF
TRBJ1-5 TRBV16 NA CASSPQQGARSNQPQHF
TRBJ2-1 TRBV28 TRBD1 CASRTGASNEQFF
TRBJ1-1 TRBV5-1 TRBD1 CASSRSGQTNMNTEAFF
TRBJ2-3 TRBV5-1 NA CASSRNKGRSYTDTQYF
TRBJ2-1 TRBV6-5 TRBD2 CASREWTSWVFF
TRBJ1-3 TRBV5-1 NA CASSLDGQIGNTIYF
TRBJ1-2 TRBV7-2 NA CASSLDYRASDYGYTF
TRBJ1-1 TRBV7-6 TRBD1 CASSLRTGGFTEAFF
TRBJ2-3 TRBV19 NA CASSIDTRLVVTQYF
TRBJ2-5 TRBV5-1 NA CASSILVQETQYF
TRBJ1-2 TRBV11-2 TRBD1 CASSLGPQGAKSGYTF
TRBJ1-1 TRBV30 NA CAWFNRFPRRYTEAFF
TRBJ2-7 TRBV11-2 NA CASSRPASTGRKYF
TRBJ1-1 TRBV7-2 TRBD1 CASSLGTGLGAEAFF
TRBJ1-3 TRBV2 NA CASSVGNTIYF
TRBJ2-2 TRBV10-1 NA CASSDLTGELFF
TRBJ1-5 TRBV6-1 NA CASSRQSNQPQHF
TRBJ1-2 TRBV28 NA CASSVPGNYGYTF
TRBJ2-1 TRBV2 TRBD2 CASSEANLAGSSYNEQFF
TRBJ2-7 TRBV5-1 NA CASSLDGPRSGEQYF
TRBJ2-7 TRBV11-2 TRBD2 CASSLELAGAYEQYF
TRBJ1-5 TRBV28 TRBD1 CASSSSGQAPKPQHF
TRBJ1-2 TRBV6-5 NA CASSYSPNSGYTF
TRBJ2-3 TRBV7-9 TRBD1 CASSTGGATDTQYF
TRBJ1-2 TRBV5-1 NA CASSLGGGNYGYTF
TRBJ1-1 TRBV1 NA CTSSQGTGRQAFF
TRBJ2-3 TRBV9 TRBD2 CASSGRSGGQDTQYF
TRBJ2-6 TRBV6-7 NA CASSPLRHLQSRANVLTF
TRBJ1-2 TRBV6-5 TRBD1 CASSPPGQLGYTF
TRBJ1-1 TRBV7-2 NA CASSKRTGNTEAFF
TRBJ1-2 TRBV5-4 TRBD1 CASSLGDRGRLDYGYTF
TRBJ1-4 TRBV28 NA CASSPTGGAMKNCFF
TRBJ2-5 TRBV7-9 NA CASSLVGQAKETQYF
TRBJ1-2 TRBV7-3 TRBD1 CASSPDRGYGYTF
TRBJ2-1 TRBV5-1 NA CASSLGATSYNEQFF
TRBJ1-4 TRBV5-3 NA CARSAREDGNNEKLFF